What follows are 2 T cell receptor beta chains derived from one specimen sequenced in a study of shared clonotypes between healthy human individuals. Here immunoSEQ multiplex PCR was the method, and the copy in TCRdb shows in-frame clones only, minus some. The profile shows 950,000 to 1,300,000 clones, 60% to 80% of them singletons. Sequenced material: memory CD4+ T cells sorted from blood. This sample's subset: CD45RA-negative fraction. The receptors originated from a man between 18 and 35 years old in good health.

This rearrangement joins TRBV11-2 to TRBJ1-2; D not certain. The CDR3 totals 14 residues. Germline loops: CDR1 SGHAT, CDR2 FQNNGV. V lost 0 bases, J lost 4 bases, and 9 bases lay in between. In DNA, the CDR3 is TGTGCCAGCAGCTTAGATAGGCAGTCCTATGGCTACACCTTC. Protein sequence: CASSLDRQSYGYTF.

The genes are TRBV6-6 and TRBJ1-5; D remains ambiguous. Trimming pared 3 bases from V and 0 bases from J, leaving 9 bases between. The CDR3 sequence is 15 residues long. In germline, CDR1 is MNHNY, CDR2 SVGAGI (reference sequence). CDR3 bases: TGTGCCAGCAGTTATCAGGAGATTAGCAATCAGCCCCAGCATTTT. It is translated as CASSYQEISNQPQHF.